The clone carrying this T cell receptor beta chain showed up just once. The antigen remains unidentified. V was clipped by 2 bases and J by 6 bases; unmatched bases: 3. Germline V gene data show CDR1 as MNHEY and CDR2 as SMNVEV (reference sequence). CDR3 length equals 13 residues. This entry comes from a study of cytomegalovirus exposure and HLA in healthy donors. Study in general: For the approximately 420 genotyped donors, approximately 83% fell within the Caucasian-associated ancestry cluster. Study results and limitations: In a later analysis, TCR association rates varied by HLA locus: DRB1 most, HLA-C fewest.

The PCR employed 60 Vbeta primers together with 13 Jbeta primers. The assay was immunoSEQ multiplex PCR, and TCRdb's table has in-frame clones only and misses some. The sample lists about 160,000 clones; about four fifths were seen once. The chain is built from TRBV27 and TRBJ2-5; 7 bases agree with TRBD1. The sequencing sample was made of PBMCs. The receptor comes from a man aged 25-45 years in good health and CMV-seronegative. The CDR3 DNA sequence: TGTGCCAGCAGTTTAGACAGGGAAAAGACCCAGTACTTC. Protein: CASSLDREKTQYF.